The rows below give T cell receptor beta chains drawn from one sample of a study of blood T cell repertoires in COVID-19. The method was immunoSEQ multiplex PCR; TCRdb's version includes in-frame clones alone and lacks a portion of them. The table records nearly 400,000 clones, around nine tenths of them present only once. Specimen: PBMCs or T cells enriched from blood (not recorded which). The receptors originated from a woman in her 30s who had recovered from COVID-19. CDR3s include the opening cysteine and the closing phenylalanine or tryptophan. The D gene is left open where the match is weak. Clone size appears in some rows only: once, few, many, or a class for an expanded clone.

V gene: TRBV11-2; clone size: .; D gene: TRBD1; J gene: TRBJ1-6; CDR3 DNA: TGTGCCAGCAGTGGAACCGGGACAGGGGTTTCACCCCTCCACTTT; CDR3 protein: CASSGTGTGVSPLHF
V gene: TRBV5-1; clone size: .; D gene: .; J gene: TRBJ2-7; CDR3 DNA: TGCGCCAGCCAGGAGGGCCAAGCCTACGAGCAGTACTTC; CDR3 protein: CASQEGQAYEQYF
V gene: TRBV11-2; clone size: .; D gene: TRBD1; J gene: TRBJ1-4; CDR3 DNA: TGTGCCAGCAGCTCCCCTCGGGACAGGGTTAATGAAAAACTGTTTTTT; CDR3 protein: CASSSPRDRVNEKLFF
V gene: TRBV27; clone size: .; D gene: TRBD1; J gene: TRBJ2-5; CDR3 DNA: TGTGCCAGCAGTTGGACAGGTCGGAACCAGGAGACCCAGTACTTC; CDR3 protein: CASSWTGRNQETQYF
V gene: TRBV7-2; clone size: .; D gene: TRBD1; J gene: TRBJ2-3; CDR3 DNA: TGTGCCAGCGGGGGACGTGACAGGGGCACAGATACGCAGTATTTT; CDR3 protein: CASGGRDRGTDTQYF
V gene: TRBV2; clone size: .; D gene: TRBD1; J gene: TRBJ1-5; CDR3 DNA: TGTGCCAGCAGGGCAGGCAGGGGGCGGTTGGGTCAGCCCCAGCATTTT; CDR3 protein: CASRAGRGRLGQPQHF
V gene: TRBV5-1; clone size: .; D gene: .; J gene: TRBJ1-1; CDR3 DNA: TGCGCCAGCAGCCCAGCGGTTACTTTGAACACTGAAGCTTTCTTT; CDR3 protein: CASSPAVTLNTEAFF
V gene: TRBV4-1; clone size: .; D gene: .; J gene: TRBJ1-1; CDR3 DNA: TGCGCCAGCAGCCAAGGAGGGAACACTGAAGCTTTCTTT; CDR3 protein: CASSQGGNTEAFF
V gene: TRBV18; clone size: .; D gene: .; J gene: TRBJ2-1; CDR3 DNA: TGTGCCAGCTCACCCCCACAGGGTGGGGTATACAATGAGCAGTTCTTC; CDR3 protein: CASSPPQGGVYNEQFF
V gene: TRBV3-1/TRBV3-2; clone size: .; D gene: TRBD1; J gene: TRBJ1-5; CDR3 DNA: TGTGCCAGCAGCCAAGGGACAGGTGTAAATCAGCCCCAGCATTTT; CDR3 protein: CASSQGTGVNQPQHF
V gene: TRBV30; clone size: .; D gene: TRBD1; J gene: TRBJ1-2; CDR3 DNA: TGTGCCTGGATCCTACGGACAGGCCCAATCTATGGCTACACCTTC; CDR3 protein: CAWILRTGPIYGYTF
V gene: TRBV19; clone size: .; D gene: .; J gene: TRBJ1-1; CDR3 DNA: TGTGCCAGTAGTATATGGGGGCCCCCCTTGAACACTGAAGCTTTCTTT; CDR3 protein: CASSIWGPPLNTEAFF
V gene: TRBV11-1; clone size: .; D gene: TRBD1; J gene: TRBJ1-6; CDR3 DNA: TGTGCCAGCAGCTTACTTGGAGGGGGCGCGAATTCACCCCTCCACTTT; CDR3 protein: CASSLLGGGANSPLHF
V gene: TRBV21-1; clone size: .; D gene: .; J gene: TRBJ1-4; CDR3 DNA: TGTGCCAGGGGGACGGGGGAGGAAAAACTGTTTTTT; CDR3 protein: CARGTGEEKLFF
V gene: TRBV19; clone size: .; D gene: .; J gene: TRBJ2-2; CDR3 DNA: TGTGCCAGTAGTATGAGGGGGAGAAACACCGGGGAGCTGTTTTTT; CDR3 protein: CASSMRGRNTGELFF
V gene: TRBV27; clone size: .; D gene: TRBD2; J gene: TRBJ2-5; CDR3 DNA: TGTGCCAGCACAACTAGCGGGAGTGAGACCCAGTACTTC; CDR3 protein: CASTTSGSETQYF
V gene: TRBV12-5; clone size: .; D gene: TRBD1; J gene: TRBJ2-1; CDR3 DNA: TGTGCTAGTGGTTTGTATGTGTGGCAGGGGGATTGGAGTGAGCAGTTCTTC; CDR3 protein: CASGLYVWQGDWSEQFF
V gene: TRBV12-3/TRBV12-4; clone size: .; D gene: .; J gene: TRBJ2-3; CDR3 DNA: TGTGCCAGCAGTCGGGGTCCAAATACGCAGTATTTT; CDR3 protein: CASSRGPNTQYF
V gene: TRBV19; clone size: .; D gene: .; J gene: TRBJ1-5; CDR3 DNA: TGTGCCAGTAGTCCACGGGGGGGGCAGGGGCCCCAGCATTTT; CDR3 protein: CASSPRGGQGPQHF
V gene: TRBV12-5; clone size: .; D gene: .; J gene: TRBJ1-6; CDR3 DNA: TGTGCTAGTGGCAATCTGGAGTCACCCCTCCACTTT; CDR3 protein: CASGNLESPLHF
V gene: TRBV5-1; clone size: .; D gene: .; J gene: TRBJ2-1; CDR3 DNA: TGCGCCAGCAGCTTAGGGGTTTCCCTTAATGAGCAGTTCTTC; CDR3 protein: CASSLGVSLNEQFF
V gene: TRBV28; clone size: .; D gene: .; J gene: TRBJ2-7; CDR3 DNA: TGTGCCAGCAAAGACCCCGGGGGCTCCTACGAGCAGTACTTC; CDR3 protein: CASKDPGGSYEQYF
V gene: TRBV11-2; clone size: .; D gene: .; J gene: TRBJ2-7; CDR3 DNA: TGTGCCAGCAGCTACGCTACCGTCTACGAGCAGTACTTC; CDR3 protein: CASSYATVYEQYF
V gene: TRBV19; clone size: .; D gene: .; J gene: TRBJ1-4; CDR3 DNA: TGTGCCAGTAGTGGCCAAGGGGGAGTGACTAATGAAAAACTGTTTTTT; CDR3 protein: CASSGQGGVTNEKLFF
V gene: TRBV29-1; clone size: .; D gene: TRBD1; J gene: TRBJ1-4; CDR3 DNA: TGCAGCGTACGGGACAGGAGCAGAAATGAAAAACTGTTTTTT; CDR3 protein: CSVRDRSRNEKLFF
V gene: TRBV20-1; clone size: .; D gene: TRBD1; J gene: TRBJ1-4; CDR3 DNA: TGCAGTGCTAGTAGTCGACAGGGGGATAATGAAAAACTGTTTTTT; CDR3 protein: CSASSRQGDNEKLFF
V gene: TRBV2; clone size: .; D gene: TRBD1; J gene: TRBJ1-6; CDR3 DNA: TGTGCCAGCAGAACGGGACAGGGGTCGTATTCACCCCTCCACTTT; CDR3 protein: CASRTGQGSYSPLHF
V gene: TRBV5-1; clone size: .; D gene: TRBD1; J gene: TRBJ1-2; CDR3 DNA: TGCGCCAGCAGCTCCTGGACAGGGTTTGATGGCTACACCTTC; CDR3 protein: CASSSWTGFDGYTF
V gene: TRBV5-1; clone size: .; D gene: TRBD2; J gene: TRBJ2-1; CDR3 DNA: TGCGCCAGCAGCTCAGGCCAACTAGCGGGGGACAATGAGCAGTTCTTC; CDR3 protein: CASSSGQLAGDNEQFF
V gene: TRBV18; clone size: .; D gene: .; J gene: TRBJ2-7; CDR3 DNA: TGTGCCAGCTCACCAGCGGCAAGCTCCTACGAGCAGTACTTC; CDR3 protein: CASSPAASSYEQYF
V gene: TRBV6-1; clone size: .; D gene: .; J gene: TRBJ2-7; CDR3 DNA: TGTGCCAGCAGTGAAGTTCTGGACATTTCCTACGAGCAGTACTTC; CDR3 protein: CASSEVLDISYEQYF
V gene: TRBV3-1/TRBV3-2; clone size: .; D gene: TRBD1; J gene: TRBJ1-2; CDR3 DNA: TGTGCCAGCAGGGCGACAGGGGGCACCTATGGCTACACCTTC; CDR3 protein: CASRATGGTYGYTF
V gene: TRBV4-2; clone size: .; D gene: TRBD1; J gene: TRBJ1-2; CDR3 DNA: TGTGCCAGCAGCCGGGACAGAGCTAACTATGGCTACACCTTC; CDR3 protein: CASSRDRANYGYTF
V gene: TRBV5-6; clone size: .; D gene: TRBD1; J gene: TRBJ1-6; CDR3 DNA: TGTGCCAGCAGCCCGGGACAGGGGAATTCACCCCTCCACTTT; CDR3 protein: CASSPGQGNSPLHF
V gene: TRBV9; clone size: .; D gene: TRBD1; J gene: TRBJ1-1; CDR3 DNA: TGTGCCAGCAGCGTAGCGGACAGGGGGCCGAACACTGAAGCTTTCTTT; CDR3 protein: CASSVADRGPNTEAFF
V gene: TRBV6-5; clone size: .; D gene: .; J gene: TRBJ1-1; CDR3 DNA: TGTGCCACCTCCAGGGGCACTGAAGCTTTCTTT; CDR3 protein: CATSRGTEAFF
V gene: TRBV19; clone size: .; D gene: .; J gene: TRBJ1-5; CDR3 DNA: TGTGCCAGTAGTTCACAAGGGGGGGCCACCTTCAATCAGCCCCAGCATTTT; CDR3 protein: CASSSQGGATFNQPQHF
V gene: TRBV11-1; clone size: .; D gene: TRBD1; J gene: TRBJ2-7; CDR3 DNA: TGTGCCAGCAGCCCTCAGCCCAGGACAGGGGTCTACGAGCAGTACTTC; CDR3 protein: CASSPQPRTGVYEQYF
V gene: TRBV3-1/TRBV3-2; clone size: .; D gene: .; J gene: TRBJ1-1; CDR3 DNA: TGTGCCAGCAGCCAAGATGTCAGGGCAGGACGGACTGAAGCTTTCTTT; CDR3 protein: CASSQDVRAGRTEAFF
V gene: TRBV10-3; clone size: .; D gene: .; J gene: TRBJ2-1; CDR3 DNA: TGTGCCATCTCCCCCCAGGGTTTATCAATCAATGAGCAGTTCTTC; CDR3 protein: CAISPQGLSINEQFF
V gene: TRBV27; clone size: .; D gene: .; J gene: TRBJ2-2; CDR3 DNA: TGTGCCAGCGGATGGCAGGTGGACACCGGGGAGCTGTTTTTT; CDR3 protein: CASGWQVDTGELFF
V gene: TRBV2; clone size: .; D gene: TRBD1; J gene: TRBJ2-1; CDR3 DNA: TGTGCCAGTTGGGGGACAGGGGGATTTTCTGAGCAGTTCTTC; CDR3 protein: CASWGTGGFSEQFF
V gene: TRBV7-9; clone size: few; D gene: TRBD1; J gene: TRBJ1-1; CDR3 DNA: TGTGCCAGCAGCTCAGGACAGGGTAGGGACACTGAAGCTTTCTTT; CDR3 protein: CASSSGQGRDTEAFF
V gene: TRBV14; clone size: .; D gene: .; J gene: TRBJ1-5; CDR3 DNA: TGTGCCAGCAGCCTCCATAGCAATCAGCCCCAGCATTTT; CDR3 protein: CASSLHSNQPQHF
V gene: TRBV6-2/TRBV6-3; clone size: .; D gene: TRBD1; J gene: TRBJ1-5; CDR3 DNA: TGTGCCAGCAGTGGGGCACAGGGGGCTCCCCTCCAGCCCCAGCATTTT; CDR3 protein: CASSGAQGAPLQPQHF
V gene: TRBV7-2; clone size: .; D gene: .; J gene: TRBJ2-1; CDR3 DNA: TGTGCCAGCAGCTACGGACTGAGTGAGCAGTTCTTC; CDR3 protein: CASSYGLSEQFF
V gene: TRBV15; clone size: .; D gene: .; J gene: TRBJ1-2; CDR3 DNA: TGTGCCACCAGCCAGGCCCACTATGGCTACACCTTC; CDR3 protein: CATSQAHYGYTF
V gene: TRBV6-2/TRBV6-3; clone size: .; D gene: .; J gene: TRBJ1-2; CDR3 DNA: TGTGCCAGCAGCCACAGTGGTGGCTACACCTTC; CDR3 protein: CASSHSGGYTF
V gene: TRBV5-1; clone size: .; D gene: .; J gene: TRBJ2-3; CDR3 DNA: TGCGCCAGCATCCCCCTGGCAGGGTCGGATACGCAGTATTTT; CDR3 protein: CASIPLAGSDTQYF
V gene: TRBV30; clone size: .; D gene: TRBD2; J gene: TRBJ2-3; CDR3 DNA: TGTGCCTGGGCTGTTAGCGGGGAAAGCACAGATACGCAGTATTTT; CDR3 protein: CAWAVSGESTDTQYF
V gene: TRBV28; clone size: .; D gene: .; J gene: TRBJ1-1; CDR3 DNA: TGTGCCAGCAGTTTGGGCACGAACACTGAAGCTTTCTTT; CDR3 protein: CASSLGTNTEAFF
V gene: TRBV6-2/TRBV6-3; clone size: many; D gene: TRBD1; J gene: TRBJ1-1; CDR3 DNA: TGTGCCAGCAGTCTCCTCCAGACAGGGGGTGACACTGAAGCTTTCTTT; CDR3 protein: CASSLLQTGGDTEAFF
V gene: TRBV3-1/TRBV3-2; clone size: .; D gene: .; J gene: TRBJ2-3; CDR3 DNA: TGTGCCAGCAGCCAATTCCCCCTTGTCGATACGCAGTATTTT; CDR3 protein: CASSQFPLVDTQYF
V gene: TRBV6-5; clone size: .; D gene: TRBD1; J gene: TRBJ1-2; CDR3 DNA: TGTGCCAGCAGCCGGACAGGGGGCGCCGGGTATGGCTACACCTTC; CDR3 protein: CASSRTGGAGYGYTF
V gene: TRBV7-9; clone size: .; D gene: TRBD1; J gene: TRBJ1-3; CDR3 DNA: TGTGCCAGCAGCAATGGGACAGGGCGAAACACCATATATTTT; CDR3 protein: CASSNGTGRNTIYF
V gene: TRBV13; clone size: once; D gene: TRBD1; J gene: TRBJ1-1; CDR3 DNA: TGTGCCAGCAGCCCCGGAGGGGGCGTCAACACTGAAGCTTTCTTT; CDR3 protein: CASSPGGGVNTEAFF
V gene: TRBV7-8; clone size: .; D gene: TRBD2; J gene: TRBJ2-4; CDR3 DNA: TGTGCCAGCAGCTCCCGGACTAGCGGGGTAGCCAAAAACATTCAGTACTTC; CDR3 protein: CASSSRTSGVAKNIQYF